The text below deals with one T cell receptor (beta chain). Its specific antigen is unknown. No base-level quality is on record; no much larger clone is a single base apart. These data originate in a study of T cells in Graves' hyperthyroidism and ophthalmopathy (dated by TCRdb to between 2017 and 2020). In the study overall: Peripheral blood samples were taken at initial diagnosis, before any treatment was given. A discovery cohort of approximately 100 patients, 43 with Graves' ophthalmopathy and about 58 with stable Graves' hyperthyroidism, was used to find distinguishing TCR V-J signatures. The 75 to 100 discovery patients were divided at random into training and test sets in a 7:3 ratio. Following sampling, methimazole starting at 30 mg daily was given to hyperthyroidism patients, and high-dose intravenous methylprednisolone was given to ophthalmopathy patients. Prospective prediction of ophthalmopathy was tested in an independent validation cohort of approximately 18 hyperthyroidism patients and roughly 16 patients who later progressed to ophthalmopathy. The study also compared thyroid tissue and blood T-cell repertoires from about six Graves' hyperthyroidism patients. The paper describes TCR Vbeta CDR3 sequencing of 140 or so peripheral blood samples, made up of 43 ophthalmopathy patients, 70 to 75 hyperthyroidism patients and some 17 progressor patients. Overall results and qualifications from the work: In validation, the model predicted progression to ophthalmopathy with over 65% sensitivity and around 72% specificity, a median of approximately 6.7 months before onset. Blood samples also contained most of the expanded thyroid clonotypes (frequency above 0.001), which suggests that blood repertoires may reflect thyroid immune responses. In cross-validation, a model built on a 13 V-J signature told ophthalmopathy apart from stable hyperthyroidism with 87.88% sensitivity and around 81% specificity, and in testing the same model reached 80%/75%. No statistical method was used to fix the sample size in advance, and group allocation was not hidden from the investigators.

Graves' hyperthyroidism was defined as stable when no progression to ophthalmopathy occurred over 18 months of follow-up. Hyperthyroidism patients were newly diagnosed, had a disease duration of under 2 months, and were aged 18 to 65 years. Any patient with an uncontrolled infection, another autoimmune disease, pregnancy or lactation was excluded. Clinical symptoms, serum thyroxine and TRAb, thyroid ultrasound, and orbital computed tomography formed the basis for the diagnoses. PBMCs were isolated from approximately 10 ml of fresh peripheral blood by Ficoll-Paque density gradient centrifugation. Trizol reagent was used to extract total RNA, and RNA quality was then checked on an Agilent 2100 Bioanalyzer. TCR beta CDR3 regions were amplified from RNA transcripts. A first-round RT-PCR of the TCR CDR3 used the HTBI primer set with the Qiagen OneStep RT-PCR kit. The libraries were constructed in a second round of multiplex PCR and then size-selected and purified. Sequencing of the libraries was done on an Illumina HiSeq2000 using paired-end 100 bp reads. The authors processed their data as follows. Raw data were processed with SOAPnuke, discarding reads with adapters, uncalled bases, mean Phred below 15, or no exact constant-primer or identifier match. High-quality paired reads were merged with COPE v1.2.5, and unique nucleotide sequences were defined as clonotypes. MiTCR v1.1 was used to align the clonotypes against IMGT TRBV, TRBD and TRBJ reference segments. The analysis was restricted to V-J combinations with a frequency above 0.0001, which together covered around 99% of the repertoires. A TCS score was defined as the ratio between F50 (clonal expansion) and ExV (chaos), using BLOSUM62-based TCRdist between CDR3 peptides within each V-J. Welch's t-statistics and random forest reduced 500 to 650 V-J features to around 14, which were used in a naive Bayes classifier (R e1071). TCRdb handled the public reads itself, with Q25 trimming in fastp and clone calling in MiXCR, and kept productive beta chains. Every entry covers one CDR3 protein and lists the most common genes and DNA from its rows. TCRdb's processing, not the authors', yielded these V and J calls. The sample table holds about 620,000 distinct CDR3 sequences, of which under 20% were seen once. The ten largest clones take up less than 4.5% of the sample.

The sample comprised blood. The sequence came from a woman in her twenties or thirties with Graves' hyperthyroidism.

The DNA sequence reads TGTGCCAGCAGCGTTAGGACAGGGGTTTCACCCCTCCACTTT. Its product reads: CASSVRTGVSPLHF. Recombination linked TRBV9 to TRBJ1-6; the central 9 bases match TRBD1. V is pruned by 2 bases and J by 9 bases, leaving 3 bases of the junction without a gene match. CDR1 and CDR2, per the germline V gene, are SGDLS and YYNGEE. Spanning cysteine to phenylalanine, the CDR3 consists of 14 amino acids. The entry retains the CDR3 DNA only, 42 bases that are in frame from base 1.